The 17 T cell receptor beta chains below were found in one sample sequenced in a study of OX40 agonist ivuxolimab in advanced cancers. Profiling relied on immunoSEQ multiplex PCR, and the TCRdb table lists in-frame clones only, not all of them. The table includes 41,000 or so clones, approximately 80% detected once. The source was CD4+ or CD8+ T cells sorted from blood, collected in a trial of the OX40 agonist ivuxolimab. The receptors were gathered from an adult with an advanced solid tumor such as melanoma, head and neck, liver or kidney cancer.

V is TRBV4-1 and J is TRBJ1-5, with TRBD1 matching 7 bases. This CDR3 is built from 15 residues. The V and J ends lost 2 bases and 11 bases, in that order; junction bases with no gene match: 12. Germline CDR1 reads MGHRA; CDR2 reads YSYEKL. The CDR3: CASSQHRQGGSAQHF. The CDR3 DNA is TGCGCCAGCAGCCAACACCGACAGGGTGGTTCAGCCCAGCATTTT.

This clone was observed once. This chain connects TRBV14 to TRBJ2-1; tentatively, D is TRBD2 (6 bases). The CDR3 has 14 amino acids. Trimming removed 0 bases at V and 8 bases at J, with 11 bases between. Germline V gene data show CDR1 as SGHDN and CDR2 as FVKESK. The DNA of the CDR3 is TGTGCCAGCAGCCAAGATATGAGGGAGGATGAGCAGTTCTTC. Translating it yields CASSQDMREDEQFF.

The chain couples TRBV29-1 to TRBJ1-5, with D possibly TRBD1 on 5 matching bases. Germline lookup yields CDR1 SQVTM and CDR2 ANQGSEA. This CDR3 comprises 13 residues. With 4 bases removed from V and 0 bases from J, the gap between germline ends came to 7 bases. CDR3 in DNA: TGCAGCGTTGCGGACAATAGCAATCAGCCCCAGCATTTT. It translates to CSVADNSNQPQHF.

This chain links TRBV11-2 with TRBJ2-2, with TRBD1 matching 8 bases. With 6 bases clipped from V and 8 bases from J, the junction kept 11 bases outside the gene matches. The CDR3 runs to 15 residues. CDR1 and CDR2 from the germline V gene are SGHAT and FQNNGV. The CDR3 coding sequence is TGTGCCAGCAGGCGACAGGGGAAGGTCGGAGGGGAGCTGTTTTTT. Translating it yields CASRRQGKVGGELFF.

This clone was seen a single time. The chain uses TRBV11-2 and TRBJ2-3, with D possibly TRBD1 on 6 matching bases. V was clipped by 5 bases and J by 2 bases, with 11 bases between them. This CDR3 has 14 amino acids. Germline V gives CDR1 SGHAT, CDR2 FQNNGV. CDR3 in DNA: TGTGCCAGCAGCCAGGGGCGGATCACAGATACGCAGTATTTT. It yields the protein CASSQGRITDTQYF. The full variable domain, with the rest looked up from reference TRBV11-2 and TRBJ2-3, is EAGVAQSPRYKIIEKRQSVAFWCNPISGHATLYWYQQILGQGPKLLIQFQNNGVVDDSQLPKDRFSAERLKGVDSTLKIQPAKLEDSAVYLCASSQGRITDTQYFGPGTRLTVL.

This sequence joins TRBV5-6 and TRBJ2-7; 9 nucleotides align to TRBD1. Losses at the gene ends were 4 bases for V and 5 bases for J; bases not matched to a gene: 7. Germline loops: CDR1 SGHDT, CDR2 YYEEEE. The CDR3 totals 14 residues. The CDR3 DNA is TGTGCCAGCAGCGACACAGGGGGCGACGACGAGCAGTACTTC. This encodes CASSDTGGDDEQYF. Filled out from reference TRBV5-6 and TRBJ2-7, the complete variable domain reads DAGVTQSPTHLIKTRGQQVTLRCSPKSGHDTVSWYQQALGQGPQFIFQYYEEEERQRGNFPDRFSGHQFPNYSSELNVNALLLGDSALYLCASSDTGGDDEQYFGPGTRLTVT.

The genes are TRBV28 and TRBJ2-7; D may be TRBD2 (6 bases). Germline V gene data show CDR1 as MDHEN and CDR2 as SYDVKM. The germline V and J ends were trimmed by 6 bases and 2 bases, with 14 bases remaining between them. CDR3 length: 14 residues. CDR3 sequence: CASRRSRGTYEQYF. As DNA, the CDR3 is TGTGCCAGCAGACGAAGCCGGGGGACCTACGAGCAGTACTTC.

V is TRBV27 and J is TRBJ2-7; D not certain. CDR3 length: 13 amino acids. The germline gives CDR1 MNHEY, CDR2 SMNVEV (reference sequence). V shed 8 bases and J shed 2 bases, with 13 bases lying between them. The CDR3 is CASPMAGTYEQYF. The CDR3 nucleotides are TGTGCCAGCCCCATGGCCGGAACCTACGAGCAGTACTTC.

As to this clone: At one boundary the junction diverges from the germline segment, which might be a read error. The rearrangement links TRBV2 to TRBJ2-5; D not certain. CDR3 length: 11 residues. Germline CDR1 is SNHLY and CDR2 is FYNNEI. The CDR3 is CAGSEVETQYF. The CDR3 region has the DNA TGTGCCGGCAGTGAGGTGGAGACCCAGTACTTC.

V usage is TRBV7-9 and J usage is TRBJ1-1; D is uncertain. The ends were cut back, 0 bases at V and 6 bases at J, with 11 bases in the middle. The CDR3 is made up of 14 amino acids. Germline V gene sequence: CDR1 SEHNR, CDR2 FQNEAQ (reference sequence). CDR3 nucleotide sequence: TGTGCCAGCAGCTTAGCCCCGGATAAACCTGAAGCTTTCTTT. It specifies CASSLAPDKPEAFF.

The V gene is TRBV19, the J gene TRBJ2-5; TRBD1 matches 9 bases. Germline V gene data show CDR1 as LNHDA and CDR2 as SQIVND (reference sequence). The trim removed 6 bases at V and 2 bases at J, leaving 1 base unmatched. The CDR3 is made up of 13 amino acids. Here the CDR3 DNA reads TGTGCCAGTAGCGACAGGGGGCAAGAGACCCAGTACTTC. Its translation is CASSDRGQETQYF.

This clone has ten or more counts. CDR3 residues: CASSPRQGQGEAFF. DNA of the CDR3: TGTGCCAGCAGTCCCCGACAGGGGCAGGGTGAAGCTTTCTTT. V usage is TRBV2 and J usage is TRBJ1-1; TRBD1 matches at 8 bases. The CDR3 has 14 residues. V lost 5 bases and J lost 7; bases outside the gene matches: 9. Germline loops: CDR1 SNHLY, CDR2 FYNNEI. The full variable domain, with the rest looked up from reference TRBV2 and TRBJ1-1, is EPEVTQTPSHQVTQMGQEVILRCVPISNHLYFYWYRQILGQKVEFLVSFYNNEISEKSEIFDDQFSVERPDGSNFTLKIRSTKLEDSAMYFCASSPRQGQGEAFFGQGTRLTVV.

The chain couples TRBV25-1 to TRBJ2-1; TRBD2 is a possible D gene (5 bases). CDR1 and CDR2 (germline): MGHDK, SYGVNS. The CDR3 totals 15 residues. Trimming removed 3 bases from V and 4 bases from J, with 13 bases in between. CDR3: CASSDRTVRYNEQFF. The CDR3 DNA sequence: TGTGCCAGCAGTGACAGGACTGTCCGATACAATGAGCAGTTCTTC.

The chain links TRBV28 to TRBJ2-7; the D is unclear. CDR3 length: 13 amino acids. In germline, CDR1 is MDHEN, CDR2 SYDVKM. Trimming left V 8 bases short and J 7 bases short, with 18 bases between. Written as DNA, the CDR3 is TGTGCCAGCGGATCGTACCCATCGCGTGAGCAGTACTTC. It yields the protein CASGSYPSREQYF.

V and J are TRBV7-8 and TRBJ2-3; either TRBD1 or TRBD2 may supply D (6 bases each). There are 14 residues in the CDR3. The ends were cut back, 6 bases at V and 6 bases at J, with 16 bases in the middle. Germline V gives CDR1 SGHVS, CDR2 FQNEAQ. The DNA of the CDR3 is TGTGCCAGCAGTTTGCCGGGGGCACAGGATACGCAGTATTTT. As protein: CASSLPGAQDTQYF.

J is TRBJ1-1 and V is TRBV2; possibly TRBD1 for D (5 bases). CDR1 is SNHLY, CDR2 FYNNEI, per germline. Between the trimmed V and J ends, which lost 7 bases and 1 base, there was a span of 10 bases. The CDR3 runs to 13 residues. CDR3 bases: TGTGCCAGCATGGGCAGGGAGAACACTGAAGCTTTCTTT. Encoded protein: CASMGRENTEAFF.

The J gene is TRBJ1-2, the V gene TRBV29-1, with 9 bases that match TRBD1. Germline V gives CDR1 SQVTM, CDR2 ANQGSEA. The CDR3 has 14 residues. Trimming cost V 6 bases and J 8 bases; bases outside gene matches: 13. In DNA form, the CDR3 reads TGCAGCGTACCCACCTCGGGACAGGGCGGCGGCTACACCTTC. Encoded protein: CSVPTSGQGGGYTF.